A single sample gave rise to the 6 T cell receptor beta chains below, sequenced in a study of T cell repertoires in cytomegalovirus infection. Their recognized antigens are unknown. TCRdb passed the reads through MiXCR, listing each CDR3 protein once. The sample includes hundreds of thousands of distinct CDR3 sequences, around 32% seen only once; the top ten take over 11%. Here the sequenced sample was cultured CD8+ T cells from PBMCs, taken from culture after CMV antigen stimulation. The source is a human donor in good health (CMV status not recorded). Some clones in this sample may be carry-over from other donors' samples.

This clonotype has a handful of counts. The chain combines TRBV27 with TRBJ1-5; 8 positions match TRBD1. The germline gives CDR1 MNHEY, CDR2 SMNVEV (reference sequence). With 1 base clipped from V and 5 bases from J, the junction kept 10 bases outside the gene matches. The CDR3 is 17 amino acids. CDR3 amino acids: CASSLLYQGAYHQPQHF. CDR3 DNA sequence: TGTGCCAGCAGTTTATTATATCAGGGGGCCTACCATCAGCCCCAGCATTTT.

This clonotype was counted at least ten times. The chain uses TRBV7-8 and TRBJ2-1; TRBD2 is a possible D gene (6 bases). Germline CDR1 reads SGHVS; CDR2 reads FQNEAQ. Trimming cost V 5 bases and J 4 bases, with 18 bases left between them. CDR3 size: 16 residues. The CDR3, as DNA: TGTGCCAGCAGCCACCCGGGGGTATTCCTTTACAATGAGCAGTTCTTC. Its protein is CASSHPGVFLYNEQFF.

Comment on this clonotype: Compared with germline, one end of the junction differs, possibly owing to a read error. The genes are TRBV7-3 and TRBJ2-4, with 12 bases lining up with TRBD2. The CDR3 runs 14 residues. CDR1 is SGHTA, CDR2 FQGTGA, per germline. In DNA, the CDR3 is TGTGTCAGCAGCTTAACCGAACTAGCGGGGGGAATGTACTTC. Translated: CVSSLTELAGGMYF. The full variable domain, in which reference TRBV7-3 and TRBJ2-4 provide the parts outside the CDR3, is GAGVSQTPSNKVTEKGKYVELRCDPISGHTALYWYRQSLGQGPEFLIYFQGTGAADDSGLPNDRFFAVRPEGSVSTLKIQRTERGDSAVYLCVSSLTELAGGMYFGAGTRLSVL.

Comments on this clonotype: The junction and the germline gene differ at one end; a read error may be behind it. In nucleotides, the CDR3 is TGTGCTAGCAGCTTAGCTGGAACAGGGAGGGAGCAGTTCTTC. Amino acid sequence: CASSLAGTGREQFF. V gene TRBV7-6 combines with J gene TRBJ2-1; D tentatively fits TRBD1 or TRBD2 (6 bases each). CDR3 length: 14 amino acids. Per the germline V gene, CDR1 is SGHVS and CDR2 is FNYEAQ.

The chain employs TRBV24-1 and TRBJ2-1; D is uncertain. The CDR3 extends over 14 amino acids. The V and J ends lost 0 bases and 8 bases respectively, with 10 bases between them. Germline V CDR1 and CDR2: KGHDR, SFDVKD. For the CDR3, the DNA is TGTGCCACCAGTGATTTGGGGCCTGAGGATGAGCAGTTCTTC. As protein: CATSDLGPEDEQFF.

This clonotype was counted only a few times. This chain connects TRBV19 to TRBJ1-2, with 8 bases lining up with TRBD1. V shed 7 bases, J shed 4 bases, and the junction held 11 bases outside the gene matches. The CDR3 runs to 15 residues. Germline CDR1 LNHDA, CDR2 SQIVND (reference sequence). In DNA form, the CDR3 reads TGTGCCAGTATGAGCAGGGGGCGCCAATTCTATGGCTACACCTTC. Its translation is CASMSRGRQFYGYTF.